This TCR beta chain was identified in a study of regulatory T cells in long-lasting Graves disease. Regarding the study as a whole: Relative to new patients (roughly 970), persistent patients exhibited greater sharing of public clonotypes (around 2,700).

This clonotype was recorded a few times. The antigen is undetermined. With iRepertoire HTBI primers and Arm-PCR of CDR3 regions, TCR beta libraries were built. One entry per CDR3 protein results from TCRdb running MiXCR on the multiplex PCR reads. This repertoire shows about 610,000 distinct CDR3 sequences, about 16% found once; its top ten account for around 12%. Time point here: newly diagnosed GD, antithyroid drugs for less than 3 months. PBMCs were the source of the RNA used for TCR sequencing. Germline V gene lookup returns CDR1 KGHSH and CDR2 LQKENI. V lost 8 bases to trimming and J lost 3 bases, with 13 bases between them. The CDR3 contains 14 residues. Another study also made use of these data, one on T cells in Graves' hyperthyroidism and ophthalmopathy. That investigation notes: Newly diagnosed hyperthyroidism patients aged 18 to 65 years had disease lasting under 2 months. Exclusions: uncontrolled infection, other autoimmune disease, pregnancy, lactation. In the first-round RT-PCR of the TCR CDR3, the HTBI primer set was used.

The chain is built from TRBV18 and TRBJ1-4; D remains ambiguous. The receptor was derived from a man aged 18 to 35 with Graves disease. The sample in question was peripheral blood mononuclear cells (PBMCs), obtained at new diagnosis, from a patient treated with antithyroid drugs. The DNA of the CDR3 is TGTGCCAGCGCCGACCTTAGCCCTAATGAAAAACTGTTTTTT. This gives the protein CASADLSPNEKLFF.